Shown below are 5 T cell receptor beta chains from a single sample sequenced in a study of shared clonotypes between healthy human individuals. Naive CD8 cells lacked CD45RO and underwent positive selection for CCR7, leaving out terminally differentiated effector memory CD45RA+ cells. Sequencing was performed with immunoSEQ multiplex PCR; in TCRdb, only in-frame clones are kept and a portion is missing. The table has roughly 2,000,000 clones, just over 90% seen once; the top ten hold more than 1.5%. The sequencing input was naive CD8+ T cells from PBMCs. The receptor source for this set is a man younger than 35 in good health. Some clones in this sample may be carry-over from other donors' samples.

The rearrangement links TRBV27 to TRBJ2-5; possibly TRBD1 for D (6 bases). Germline assignment: CDR1 MNHEY and CDR2 SMNVEV (reference sequence). V was cut by 2 bases and J by 4 bases, with 8 bases left in between. The length of the CDR3 is 13 residues. The CDR3 sequence is CASSLIRGETQYF. The CDR3 DNA sequence: TGTGCCAGCAGTTTAATCAGGGGAGAGACCCAGTACTTC.

This CDR3 reads CASSEGTSGYEQYF. In DNA form, the CDR3 reads TGTGCCAGCAGTGAAGGGACTAGCGGCTACGAGCAGTACTTC. The gene calls are TRBV2 and TRBJ2-7; 10 bases match TRBD2. The germline V gene has CDR1 SNHLY and CDR2 FYNNEI. The CDR3 is 14 amino acids. Trimming took 1 base from V and 3 from J; bases not matched to a gene: 0. Full variable domain (remainder filled in from reference TRBV2 and TRBJ2-7): EPEVTQTPSHQVTQMGQEVILRCVPISNHLYFYWYRQILGQKVEFLVSFYNNEISEKSEIFDDQFSVERPDGSNFTLKIRSTKLEDSAMYFCASSEGTSGYEQYFGPGTRLTVT.

The rearrangement uses TRBV13 and TRBJ2-7; 11 bases map to TRBD1. Looked up from germline, CDR1 is PRHDT and CDR2 is FYEKMQ (reference sequence). The CDR3 has 15 amino acids. The junction had 6 bases not matched to a gene; V was cut back by 5 bases and J by 3 bases. As DNA, the CDR3 is TGTGCCAGCAGCCCTAGAGGGACAGGGGGCTACGAGCAGTACTTC. Residues: CASSPRGTGGYEQYF.

The CDR3 here is CASSLEVGGTTEQFF. The CDR3, as DNA: TGTGCCAGCAGCTTAGAGGTAGGGGGGACTACTGAGCAGTTCTTC. J is TRBJ2-1 and V is TRBV11-2; TRBD2 is a possible D gene (7 bases). CDR3 length: 15 amino acids. CDR1 and CDR2 (germline): SGHAT, FQNNGV. V was shortened by 0 bases and J by 9 bases, with 15 bases between the two germline ends.

The chain employs TRBV15 and TRBJ2-1; D tentatively fits TRBD1 or TRBD2 (5 bases each). The CDR3 is 16 amino acids. Trimming pared 6 bases from V and 0 bases from J, leaving 15 bases between. CDR1 is LNHNV and CDR2 is YYDKDF in the germline V gene (reference sequence). CDR3 protein: CATRRARDHSYNEQFF. The CDR3 DNA follows: TGTGCCACCAGGAGGGCCCGGGACCACTCCTACAATGAGCAGTTCTTC.